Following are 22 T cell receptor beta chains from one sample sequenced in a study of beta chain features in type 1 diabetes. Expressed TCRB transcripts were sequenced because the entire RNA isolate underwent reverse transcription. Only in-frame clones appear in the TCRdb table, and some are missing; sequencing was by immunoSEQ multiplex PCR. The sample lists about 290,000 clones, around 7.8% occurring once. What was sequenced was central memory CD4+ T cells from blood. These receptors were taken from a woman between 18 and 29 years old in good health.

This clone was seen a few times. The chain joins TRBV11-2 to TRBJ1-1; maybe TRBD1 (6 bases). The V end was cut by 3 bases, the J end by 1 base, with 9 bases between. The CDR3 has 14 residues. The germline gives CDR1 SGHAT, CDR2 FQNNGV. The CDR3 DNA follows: TGTGCCAGCAGCTTCAGGGGCGCGAACACTGAAGCTTTCTTT. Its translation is CASSFRGANTEAFF.

As DNA, the CDR3 is TGCGCCAGCAGCCAAGAAAGGTTCTCTGGGGCCAACGTCCTGACTTTC. This encodes CASSQERFSGANVLTF. The rearrangement uses TRBV4-3 and TRBJ2-6; no clear D gene. The CDR3 is made up of 16 amino acids. The V gene lost 0 bases and the J gene lost 0 bases, with 6 bases spanning the gap. Germline V gives CDR1 LGHNA, CDR2 YSLEER.

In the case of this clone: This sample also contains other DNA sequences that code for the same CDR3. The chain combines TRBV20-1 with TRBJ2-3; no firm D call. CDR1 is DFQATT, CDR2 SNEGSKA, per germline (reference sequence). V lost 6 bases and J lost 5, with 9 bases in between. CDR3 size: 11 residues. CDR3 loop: CSAEVVDTQYF. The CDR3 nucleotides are TGCAGTGCCGAAGTGGTAGATACGCAGTATTTT.

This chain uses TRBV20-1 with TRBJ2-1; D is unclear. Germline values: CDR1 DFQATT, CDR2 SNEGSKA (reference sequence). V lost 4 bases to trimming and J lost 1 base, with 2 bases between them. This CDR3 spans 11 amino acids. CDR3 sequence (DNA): TGCAGTGCTAAGTCCTACAATGAGCAGTTCTTC. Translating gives CSAKSYNEQFF.

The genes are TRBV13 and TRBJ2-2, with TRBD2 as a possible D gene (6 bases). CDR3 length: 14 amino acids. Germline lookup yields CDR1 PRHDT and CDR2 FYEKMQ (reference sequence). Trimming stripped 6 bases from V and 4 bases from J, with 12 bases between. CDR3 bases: TGTGCCAGCAGGGGAGGCTCCCGCACCGGGGAGCTGTTTTTT. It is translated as CASRGGSRTGELFF. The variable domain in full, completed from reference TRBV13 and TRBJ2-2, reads AAGVIQSPRHLIKEKRETATLKCYPIPRHDTVYWYQQGPGQDPQFLISFYEKMQSDKGSIPDRFSAQQFSDYHSELNMSSLELGDSALYFCASRGGSRTGELFFGEGSRLTVL.

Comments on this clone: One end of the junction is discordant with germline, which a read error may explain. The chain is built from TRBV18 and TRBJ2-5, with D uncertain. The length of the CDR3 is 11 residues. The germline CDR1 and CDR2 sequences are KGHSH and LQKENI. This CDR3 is CASSPPGTQYF. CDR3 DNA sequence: TGTGCCAGCTCTCCACCGGGGACCCAGTACTTC. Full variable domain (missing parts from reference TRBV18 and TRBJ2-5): NAGVMQNPRHLVRRRGQEARLRCSPMKGHSHVYWYRQLPEEGLKFMVYLQKENIIDESGMPKERFSAEFPKEGPSILRIQQVVRGDSAAYFCASSPPGTQYFGPGTRLLVL.

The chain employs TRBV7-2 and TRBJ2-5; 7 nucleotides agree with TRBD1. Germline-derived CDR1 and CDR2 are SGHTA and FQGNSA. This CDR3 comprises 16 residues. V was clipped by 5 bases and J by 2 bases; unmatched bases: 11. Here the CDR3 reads CASSQQGSSRQETQYF. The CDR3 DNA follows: TGTGCCAGCAGCCAACAGGGGAGTAGTCGACAAGAGACCCAGTACTTC.

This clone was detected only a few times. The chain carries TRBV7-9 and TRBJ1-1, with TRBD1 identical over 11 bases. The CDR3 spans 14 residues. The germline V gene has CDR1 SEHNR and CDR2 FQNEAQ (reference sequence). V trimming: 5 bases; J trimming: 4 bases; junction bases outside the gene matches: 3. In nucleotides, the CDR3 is TGTGCCAGCAGCCCCGGGACAGGGGGCACTGAAGCTTTCTTT. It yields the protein CASSPGTGGTEAFF.

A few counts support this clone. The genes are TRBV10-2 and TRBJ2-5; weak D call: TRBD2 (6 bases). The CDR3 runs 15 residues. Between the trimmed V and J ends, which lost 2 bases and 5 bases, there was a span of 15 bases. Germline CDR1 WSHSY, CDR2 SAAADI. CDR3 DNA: TGCGCCAGCAGTGAGGCCGGGACTGCGAAGGAGACCCAGTACTTC. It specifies CASSEAGTAKETQYF.

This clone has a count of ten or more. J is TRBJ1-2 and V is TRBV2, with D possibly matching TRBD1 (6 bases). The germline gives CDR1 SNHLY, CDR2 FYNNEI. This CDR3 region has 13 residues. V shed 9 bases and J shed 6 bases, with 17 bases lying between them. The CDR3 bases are TGTGCCAGTGGGACAACCCCGAGGGATGGCTACACCTTC. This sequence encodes CASGTTPRDGYTF.

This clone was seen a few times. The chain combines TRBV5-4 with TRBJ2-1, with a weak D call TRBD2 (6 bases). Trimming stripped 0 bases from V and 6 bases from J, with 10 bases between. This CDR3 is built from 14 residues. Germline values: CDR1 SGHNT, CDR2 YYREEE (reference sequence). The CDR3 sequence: CASSLGGKGNEQFF. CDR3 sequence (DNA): TGTGCCAGCAGCTTGGGCGGGAAAGGCAATGAGCAGTTCTTC.

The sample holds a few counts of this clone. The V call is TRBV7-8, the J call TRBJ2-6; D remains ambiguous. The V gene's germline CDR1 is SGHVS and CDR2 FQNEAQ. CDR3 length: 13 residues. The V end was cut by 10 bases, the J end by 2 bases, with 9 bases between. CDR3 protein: CATQLTGANVLTF. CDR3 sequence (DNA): TGTGCCACCCAATTGACTGGGGCCAACGTCCTGACTTTC.

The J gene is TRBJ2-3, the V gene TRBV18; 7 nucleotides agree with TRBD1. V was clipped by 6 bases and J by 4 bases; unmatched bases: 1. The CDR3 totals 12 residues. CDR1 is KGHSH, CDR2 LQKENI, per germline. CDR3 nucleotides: TGTGCCAGCTCGGGGACAGCAGATACGCAGTATTTT. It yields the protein CASSGTADTQYF.

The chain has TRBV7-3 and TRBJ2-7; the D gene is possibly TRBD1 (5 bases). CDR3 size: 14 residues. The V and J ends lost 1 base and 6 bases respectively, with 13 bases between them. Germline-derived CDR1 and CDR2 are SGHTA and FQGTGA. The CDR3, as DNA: TGTGCCAGCAGCTTAAGCAGGGATAATAGCGAGCAGTACTTC. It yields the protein CASSLSRDNSEQYF.

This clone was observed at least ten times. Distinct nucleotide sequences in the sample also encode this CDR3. The CDR3 is CSVGGQGNEQFF. As DNA, the CDR3 is TGCAGCGTTGGAGGCCAGGGCAATGAGCAGTTCTTC. This rearrangement joins TRBV29-1 to TRBJ2-1; weak D call: TRBD1 (5 bases). Germline V gene sequence: CDR1 SQVTM, CDR2 ANQGSEA. CDR3 length equals 12 residues. V was shortened by 4 bases and J by 6 bases, with 10 bases between the two germline ends.

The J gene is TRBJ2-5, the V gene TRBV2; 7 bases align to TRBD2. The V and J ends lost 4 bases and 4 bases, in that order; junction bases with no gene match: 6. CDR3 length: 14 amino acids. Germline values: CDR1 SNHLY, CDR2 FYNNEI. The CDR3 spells CASSVRLAGETQYF. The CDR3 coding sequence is TGTGCCAGCAGTGTGCGACTAGCCGGAGAGACCCAGTACTTC.

This CDR3 reads CSVVARQNEAFF. CDR3 in DNA: TGCAGCGTTGTGGCGCGGCAGAATGAAGCTTTCTTT. This chain links TRBV29-1 with TRBJ1-1; no firm D call. Germline lookup yields CDR1 SQVTM and CDR2 ANQGSEA. The V end was cut by 4 bases, the J end by 7 bases, with 13 bases between. The CDR3 covers 12 residues. The complete variable domain, with remaining parts taken from reference TRBV29-1 and TRBJ1-1, reads SAVISQKPSRDICQRGTSLTIQCQVDSQVTMMFWYRQQPGQSLTLIATANQGSEATYESGFVIDKFPISRPNLTFSTLTVSNMSPEDSSIYLCSVVARQNEAFFGQGTRLTVV.

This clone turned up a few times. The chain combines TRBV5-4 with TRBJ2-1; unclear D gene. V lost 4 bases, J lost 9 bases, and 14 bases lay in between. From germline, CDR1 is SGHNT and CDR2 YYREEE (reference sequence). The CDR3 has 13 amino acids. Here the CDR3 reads CASSPPPPGEQFF. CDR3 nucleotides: TGTGCCAGCAGCCCTCCCCCCCCGGGTGAGCAGTTCTTC.

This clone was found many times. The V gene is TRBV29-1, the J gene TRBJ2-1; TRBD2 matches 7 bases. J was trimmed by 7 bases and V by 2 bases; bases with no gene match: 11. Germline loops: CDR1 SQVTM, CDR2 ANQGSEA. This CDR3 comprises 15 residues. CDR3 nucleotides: TGCAGCGTTGAACTCTCGTCTAGCGGCGTGAATGAGCAGTTCTTC. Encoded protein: CSVELSSSGVNEQFF.

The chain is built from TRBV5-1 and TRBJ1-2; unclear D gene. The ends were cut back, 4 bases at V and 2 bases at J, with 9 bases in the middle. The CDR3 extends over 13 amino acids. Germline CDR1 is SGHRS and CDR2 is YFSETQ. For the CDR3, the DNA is TGCGCCAGCAGCGATGTCGGAAACTATGGCTACACCTTC. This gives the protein CASSDVGNYGYTF.

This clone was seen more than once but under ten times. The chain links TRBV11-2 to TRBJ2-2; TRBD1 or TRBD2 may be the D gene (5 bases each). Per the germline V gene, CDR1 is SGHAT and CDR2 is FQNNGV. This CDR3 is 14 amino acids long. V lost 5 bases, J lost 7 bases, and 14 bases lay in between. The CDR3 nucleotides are TGTGCCAGCAGCCCAGCCACGAGGGGCGGGGAGCTGTTTTTT. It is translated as CASSPATRGGELFF.

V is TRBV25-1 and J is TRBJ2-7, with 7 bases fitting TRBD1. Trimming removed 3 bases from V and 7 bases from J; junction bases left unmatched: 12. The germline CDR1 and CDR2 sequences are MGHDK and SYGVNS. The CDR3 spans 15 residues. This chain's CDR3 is CASSDRQGPAREQYF. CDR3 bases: TGTGCCAGCAGTGACAGACAGGGACCGGCGAGAGAGCAGTACTTC.